This TCR beta chain was identified during a study of blood T cells in healthy people across ages. Next came a second PCR, run for about 6 to 11 cycles, which used a sample-barcoded 5' primer along with a J-beta primer mix. TCRdb re-called the 5' RACE reads with MiXCR, one entry per CDR3 protein. This sample yields around 670,000 distinct CDR3 sequences, of which approximately 30% are seen a single time; around 16% belongs to the top ten. Trimming pared 1 base from V and 1 base from J, leaving 10 bases between. The CDR3 is 15 residues long. Germline lookup yields CDR1 SGHTA and CDR2 FQGTGA. There are a few counts of this clonotype.

Sequenced sample: blood. This chain connects TRBV7-3 to TRBJ1-1; no reliable D call. The TCR comes from a woman older than 75 in good health. This chain's CDR3 is CASSLIQKSNTEAFF. CDR3 bases: TGTGCCAGCAGCTTAATCCAAAAATCGAACACTGAAGCTTTCTTT.